One sample yielded the 20 T cell receptor beta chains listed below, sequenced in a study of OX40 agonist ivuxolimab in advanced cancers. The data were produced by immunoSEQ multiplex PCR, yet TCRdb's version contains in-frame clones alone and is incomplete. This repertoire shows over 65,000 clones, 90% found once; its top ten account for about 1.8%. The sample here was CD4+ or CD8+ T cells sorted from blood, taken in a trial of the OX40 agonist ivuxolimab. The receptor set was obtained from an adult with an advanced solid tumor such as melanoma, head and neck, liver or kidney cancer.

The chain combines TRBV13 with TRBJ2-1, with a possible D match to TRBD2 (5 bases). Per germline, CDR1 PRHDT and CDR2 FYEKMQ (reference sequence). V was trimmed by 8 bases and J by 3 bases, leaving 5 bases between them. The CDR3 contains 11 residues. CDR3 nucleotide sequence: TGTGCCAGCGGACTCTACAATGAGCAGTTCTTC. Its translation: CASGLYNEQFF.

J is TRBJ1-1 and V is TRBV6-9; 7 bases line up with TRBD1. CDR3 length: 14 residues. With V trimmed by 7 bases and J by 1 base, 6 bases remained unmatched. Per the germline V gene, CDR1 is MNHGY and CDR2 is SVAAGI. This CDR3 is CASIHRGKNTEAFF. The CDR3 nucleotides are TGTGCCAGCATACACAGGGGTAAGAACACTGAAGCTTTCTTT.

This chain links TRBV28 with TRBJ1-1; 12 bases match TRBD1. Germline CDR1 is MDHEN and CDR2 is SYDVKM. The CDR3 runs to 14 residues. J gave up 3 bases and V 6 bases, and 2 bases lay outside the gene matches. CDR3 nucleotides: TGTGCCAGCAGCGGGACAGGGGGCCACACTGAAGCTTTCTTT. Amino acids: CASSGTGGHTEAFF. Combining the CDR3 with reference TRBV28 and TRBJ1-1 gives the whole variable domain DVKVTQSSRYLVKRTGEKVFLECVQDMDHENMFWYRQDPGLGLRLIYFSYDVKMKEKGDIPEGYSVSREKKERFSLILESASTNQTSMYLCASSGTGGHTEAFFGQGTRLTVV.

The chain is built from TRBV30 and TRBJ1-3; no firm D call. The CDR3 is 12 amino acids. Germline lookup yields CDR1 GTSNPN and CDR2 SVGIG (reference sequence). V was clipped by 7 bases and J by 0 bases, with 7 bases between them. The CDR3 sequence: CAFTLSGNTIYF. CDR3 nucleotides: TGTGCCTTTACACTCTCTGGAAACACCATATATTTT.

The chain recombines TRBV10-2 with TRBJ2-1, with 9 bases matching TRBD1. J gave up 8 bases and V 6 bases, and 11 bases lay outside the gene matches. The CDR3 covers 15 residues. Germline V gene lookup returns CDR1 WSHSY and CDR2 SAAADI. Here the CDR3 reads CASRDPGQGHYEQFF. Written as DNA, the CDR3 is TGCGCCAGCAGGGATCCGGGACAGGGTCATTATGAGCAGTTCTTC.

The V gene is TRBV7-7, the J gene TRBJ2-2; TRBD2 agrees at 10 bases. V shed 2 bases and J 1 base; nucleotides not matched to a gene: 1. The CDR3 contains 16 residues. Germline CDR1 SSHAT, CDR2 FNYEAQ (reference sequence). The CDR3 region is CASSLIAGGNTGELFF. The DNA for the CDR3 is TGTGCCAGCAGCTTAATAGCGGGAGGGAACACCGGGGAGCTGTTTTTT.

In nucleotides, the CDR3 is TGTGCCAGCAGCCCCTCTCGGAATACGAACACCGGGGAGCTGTTTTTT. Translation: CASSPSRNTNTGELFF. V and J are TRBV7-2 and TRBJ2-2; D call uncertain. This CDR3 has 16 amino acids. Trimming shortened V by 5 bases and J by 0 bases, and 13 bases separated the two germline ends. Per germline, CDR1 SGHTA and CDR2 FQGNSA.

In nucleotides, the CDR3 is TGTGCCAGCAGCTTAATACGGAGTGAGCAGTACTTC. It specifies CASSLIRSEQYF. The chain combines TRBV13 with TRBJ2-7, with no clear D. The CDR3 has 12 residues. The germline CDR1 and CDR2 sequences are PRHDT and FYEKMQ (reference sequence). V lost 2 bases to trimming and J lost 7 bases, with 9 bases between them.

This sequence joins TRBV29-1 and TRBJ1-4; D gene unclear. V was shortened by 7 bases and J by 7 bases, with 10 bases between the two germline ends. There are 11 residues in the CDR3. The germline V gene has CDR1 SQVTM and CDR2 ANQGSEA. The CDR3 nucleotides are TGCAGCGGGATTCGGAGTGAAAAACTGTTTTTT. This gives the protein CSGIRSEKLFF.

This chain joins TRBV28 and TRBJ1-2, with a possible D match to TRBD1 (5 bases). V lost 2 bases, J lost 7 bases, and 17 bases lay in between. CDR1 MDHEN and CDR2 SYDVKM come from the germline V gene. The CDR3 contains 15 residues. DNA for the CDR3: TGTGCCAGCAGTTTAGTTCGTCAGGGAGGGTTTGGCTACACCTTC. Its translation is CASSLVRQGGFGYTF.

The V call is TRBV6-5, the J call TRBJ1-2; 8 nucleotides line up with TRBD1. CDR3 size: 13 residues. V shed 6 bases and J 8 bases; nucleotides not matched to a gene: 8. Germline V lookup: CDR1 MNHEY, CDR2 SVGAGI. The chain's CDR3 is CASRSTGGYGYTF. The CDR3, as DNA: TGTGCCAGCAGGTCTACAGGGGGATACGGCTACACCTTC.

In nucleotides, the CDR3 is TGTGCCAGCAGTGGCGACCTGTCCGGCTACACCTTC. This gives the protein CASSGDLSGYTF. The genes are TRBV2 and TRBJ1-2; D not resolved. Deletions cut 4 bases from V and 8 bases from J, with 11 bases between. The CDR3 covers 12 residues. CDR1 SNHLY and CDR2 FYNNEI come from the germline V gene.

J is TRBJ2-1 and V is TRBV19, with 8 nucleotides matching TRBD2. The CDR3 totals 14 residues. Germline V gene sequence: CDR1 LNHDA, CDR2 SQIVND (reference sequence). Unmatched junction bases numbered 9, after V lost 6 bases and J lost 8 bases. Here the CDR3 reads CASRKREPRDEQFF. The CDR3 DNA sequence: TGTGCCAGTAGAAAGCGGGAGCCCCGGGATGAGCAGTTCTTC.

J is TRBJ2-3 and V is TRBV7-6; D gene ambiguous. Germline values: CDR1 SGHVS, CDR2 FNYEAQ. Trimming cost V 6 bases and J 2 bases, with 12 bases left between them. There are 14 residues in the CDR3. The CDR3 DNA sequence: TGTGCCAGCAGTAAACAGAGCTCCACAGATACGCAGTATTTT. Translation gives CASSKQSSTDTQYF. The full variable domain, its missing parts supplied by reference TRBV7-6 and TRBJ2-3, is GAGVSQSPRYKVTKRGQDVALRCDPISGHVSLYWYRQALGQGPEFLTYFNYEAQQDKSGLPNDRFSAERPEGSISTLTIQRTEQRDSAMYRCASSKQSSTDTQYFGPGTRLTVL.

V and J are TRBV7-7 and TRBJ2-2, with D hard to call. The CDR3 totals 14 residues. The V and J ends lost 3 bases and 7 bases respectively, with 12 bases between them. The V gene's germline CDR1 is SSHAT and CDR2 FNYEAQ (reference sequence). The CDR3: CASSFGPSNGELFF. The CDR3 DNA reads TGTGCCAGCAGCTTCGGCCCTTCAAACGGGGAGCTGTTTTTT.

This sequence joins TRBV19 and TRBJ1-5; TRBD1 agrees at 8 bases. After removal of 3 bases from V and 6 bases from J, the junction contained 4 bases not matched to a gene. The germline CDR1 and CDR2 sequences are LNHDA and SQIVND (reference sequence). The CDR3 spans 14 residues. In DNA form, the CDR3 reads TGTGCCAGTAGTATTAACAGGGGGGCTCAGCCCCAGCATTTT. It yields the protein CASSINRGAQPQHF.

The chain combines TRBV11-2 with TRBJ1-3, with no clear D. CDR1 is SGHAT and CDR2 is FQNNGV in the germline V gene. This CDR3 is built from 14 residues. V lost 0 bases to trimming and J lost 0 bases, with 3 bases between them. The CDR3 protein is CASSLEVSGNTIYF. The CDR3 region has the DNA TGTGCCAGCAGCTTAGAAGTCTCTGGAAACACCATATATTTT.

The chain couples TRBV14 to TRBJ1-2; 9 bases line up with TRBD1. CDR3 length equals 19 residues. Germline lookup yields CDR1 SGHDN and CDR2 FVKESK. Germline trimming cut 0 bases from V and 7 bases from J; bases unmatched to any gene: 18. The CDR3 DNA is TGTGCCAGCAGCCAAGATTTATTTAGCGGGACAGGGTATATCGGTGGCTACACCTTC. It is translated as CASSQDLFSGTGYIGGYTF.

The chain recombines TRBV6-6 with TRBJ2-1; 8 bases map to TRBD1. There are 16 residues in the CDR3. The V gene end was trimmed by 1 base and the J gene end by 0 bases; junction bases not matched to a gene: 2. Germline V lookup: CDR1 MNHNY, CDR2 SVGAGI (reference sequence). The CDR3 region is CASSYWTGSSYNEQFF. The CDR3 coding sequence is TGTGCCAGCAGTTACTGGACAGGGAGCTCCTACAATGAGCAGTTCTTC.

The rearrangement links TRBV18 to TRBJ2-6; D unresolved. CDR1 KGHSH and CDR2 LQKENI come from the germline V gene. Trimming shortened V by 3 bases and J by 4 bases, and 16 bases separated the two germline ends. The CDR3 runs 17 residues. The DNA of the CDR3 is TGTGCCAGCTCACCCGCCCCCGTACTGGGCGGGGCCAACGTCCTGACTTTC. Its protein is CASSPAPVLGGANVLTF.